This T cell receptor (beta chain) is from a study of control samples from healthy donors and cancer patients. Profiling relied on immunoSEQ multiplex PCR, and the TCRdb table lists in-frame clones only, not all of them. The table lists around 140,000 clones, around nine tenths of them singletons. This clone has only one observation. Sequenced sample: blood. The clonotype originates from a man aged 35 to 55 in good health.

Written as DNA, the CDR3 is TGCGCCAGCAGCTTGGCCGGTCGGACTAGCGGGGGCCAAAGCTCCTACAATGAGCAGTTCTTC. Translation gives CASSLAGRTSGGQSSYNEQFF. The V gene is TRBV5-1, the J gene TRBJ2-1, with 13 bases matching TRBD2. The germline V gene encodes CDR1 SGHRS and CDR2 YFSETQ. Trimming at V came to 0 bases and at J to 0 bases, leaving 12 bases not matched to a gene. The CDR3 runs to 21 residues.